Presented here are 11 T cell receptor beta chains from one specimen sequenced in a study of shared clonotypes between healthy human individuals. TCRdb's table, derived via immunoSEQ multiplex PCR, lists solely in-frame clones and lacks some. The sample yields some 2,500,000 clones, 85% to 95% seen once. Sequenced sample: naive CD4+ T cells from PBMCs. Subset given: CD45RA+ positively selected. The receptors derive from a man aged 18 to 29 in good health. Some clones in this sample may be carry-over from other donors' samples.

In DNA form, the CDR3 reads TGTGCCAGCAGCTTCCAGAACCCCGGTACTGAAGCTTTCTTT. Translated: CASSFQNPGTEAFF. V is TRBV11-2 and J is TRBJ1-1; no firm D call. The CDR3 is made up of 14 amino acids. CDR1 SGHAT and CDR2 FQNNGV come from the germline V gene. V dropped 3 bases and J dropped 5 bases, with 13 bases sitting between them.

The V gene is TRBV5-1, the J gene TRBJ2-3, with D possibly matching TRBD1 (6 bases). There are 16 residues in the CDR3. Germline V CDR1 and CDR2: SGHRS, YFSETQ. The V gene lost 3 bases and the J gene lost 5 bases, with 19 bases spanning the gap. The chain's CDR3 is CASSSPLQGPGDTQYF. The CDR3 region has the DNA TGCGCCAGCAGCTCCCCCTTACAGGGCCCGGGAGATACGCAGTATTTT.

This clone appeared once. The V and J genes are TRBV27 and TRBJ2-3; TRBD1 aligns across 8 bases. The V segment lost 6 bases and the J segment 2 bases; nucleotides outside the gene matches: 10. Germline V lookup: CDR1 MNHEY, CDR2 SMNVEV (reference sequence). CDR3 size: 16 residues. Written as DNA, the CDR3 is TGTGCCAGCAGCACCCAACAGGGGGGATACACAGATACGCAGTATTTT. It is translated as CASSTQQGGYTDTQYF.

As DNA, the CDR3 is TGTGCCAGCAGAACTAGAACCCCGGGACAGGGGGCAAGGACTGAAGCTTTCTTT. The encoded protein is CASRTRTPGQGARTEAFF. The chain employs TRBV28 and TRBJ1-1, with 12 bases fitting TRBD1. The V gene end was trimmed by 6 bases and the J gene end by 5 bases; junction bases not matched to a gene: 16. The length of the CDR3 is 18 residues. Germline CDR1 is MDHEN and CDR2 is SYDVKM.

V and J are TRBV5-6 and TRBJ2-3, with D hard to call. CDR1 and CDR2 from the germline V gene are SGHDT and YYEEEE. The length of the CDR3 is 11 residues. V lost 5 bases and J 4 bases, leaving 5 bases between the germline ends. The CDR3 DNA is TGTGCCAGCAGTATGGCAGATACGCAGTATTTT. Residues: CASSMADTQYF.

The chain is built from TRBV7-9 and TRBJ2-7; 11 bases line up with TRBD1. With V trimmed by 8 bases and J by 5 bases, 11 bases remained unmatched. CDR1 SEHNR and CDR2 FQNEAQ come from the germline V gene (reference sequence). The CDR3 sequence is 15 residues long. Here the CDR3 reads CASSLGQGVSNEQYF. CDR3 in DNA: TGTGCCAGCTCCCTGGGACAGGGGGTATCCAACGAGCAGTACTTC.

The V and J genes are TRBV6-5 and TRBJ2-5; possibly TRBD2 for D (6 bases). This CDR3 spans 13 amino acids. Germline lookup yields CDR1 MNHEY and CDR2 SVGAGI. Trimming left V 7 bases short and J 5 bases short, with 14 bases between. CDR3 nucleotide sequence: TGTGCCAGCACTATAGCTGGAGGGGAGACCCAGTACTTC. Residues: CASTIAGGETQYF.

This clone appeared a single time. The genes are TRBV6-6 and TRBJ2-7; 9 nucleotides align to TRBD2. The CDR3 loop spans 16 amino acids. V trimming: 2 bases; J trimming: 5 bases; junction bases outside the gene matches: 10. In germline, CDR1 is MNHNY, CDR2 SVGAGI (reference sequence). The CDR3 nucleotides are TGTGCCAGCAGTTACCTGGTCGGGGCGGGAGGGAACGAGCAGTACTTC. Translation gives CASSYLVGAGGNEQYF.

Only one count was recorded for this clone. The rearrangement links TRBV10-3 to TRBJ2-5; TRBD2 matches 8 bases. The CDR3 totals 13 residues. The V gene's germline CDR1 is ENHRY and CDR2 SYGVKD. Unmatched junction bases numbered 10, after V lost 11 bases and J lost 5 bases. CDR3: CAPSAGREETQYF. The CDR3 coding sequence is TGTGCCCCATCGGCCGGGAGGGAGGAGACCCAGTACTTC.

The chain couples TRBV7-2 to TRBJ2-3; 9 bases agree with TRBD2. This CDR3 has 17 amino acids. V dropped 1 base and J dropped 0; count of bases not matched to a gene: 5. Germline CDR1 reads SGHTA; CDR2 reads FQGNSA. CDR3 sequence: CASSLVEAGGSTDTQYF. In nucleotides, the CDR3 is TGTGCCAGCAGCTTAGTTGAAGCGGGAGGTAGCACAGATACGCAGTATTTT.

This clone was recorded only once. J is TRBJ1-5 and V is TRBV10-3; 7 bases match TRBD1. Trimming took 8 bases from V and 9 from J; bases not matched to a gene: 13. CDR1 ENHRY and CDR2 SYGVKD come from the germline V gene. This CDR3 spans 14 amino acids. CDR3 sequence: CAIGDREVGGPQHF. The CDR3 DNA is TGTGCCATCGGAGACAGGGAAGTAGGTGGGCCCCAGCATTTT.